Listed below are T cell receptor beta chains from one sample, sequenced in a study of T-cell memory formation after mild COVID-19. MiXCR was run by TCRdb on the 5' RACE reads, yielding one entry per CDR3 protein. The sample lists under 300,000 distinct CDR3 sequences; about 16% were seen once. Sequenced sample: PBMCs or a T cell subset sorted from them (not recorded which). These TCRs come from a man aged 18 to 35 who had mild COVID-19 (a few samples of this study predate the infection). Cell type and time point are not known. Each CDR3 is given with its conserved first and last residue. A D gene is named only where the DNA matches it firmly. Expanded clones are given a class, and other clones once, few, many or no size at all.

clone_size,v_call,j_call,d_call,cdr3_nt,cdr3_aa
once,TRBV7-2,TRBJ2-1,TRBD2,TGTGCCAGCAGCTTCCATTACCTCGGGACTAGCGGGGGTTTTGAGCAGTTCTTC,CASSFHYLGTSGGFEQFF
NA,TRBV12-3/TRBV12-4,TRBJ1-5,NA,TGTGCCAGCGCCTCACGTGTTAGCAATCAGCCCCAGCATTTT,CASASRVSNQPQHF
NA,TRBV5-5,TRBJ2-5,NA,TGTGCCAGCAGCCTAACACACCGGAAGCAAAAGACCCAGTACTTC,CASSLTHRKQKTQYF
few,TRBV20-1,TRBJ1-5,TRBD1,TGCAGTGTAGGGGGCACTCGTAAGCCCCAGCATTTT,CSVGGTRKPQHF
NA,TRBV11-2,TRBJ2-1,TRBD2,TGTGCCAGCGGTGGACTAGCGGGGGGTTCGTGGAATGAGCAGTTCTTC,CASGGLAGGSWNEQFF
many,TRBV7-2,TRBJ2-5,NA,TGTGCCAGCAACGACCGGTCTGGCGGGGAGACCCAGTACTTC,CASNDRSGGETQYF
many,TRBV5-1,TRBJ1-2,NA,TGCGCCAGCAGCCAGGACAAGGTTGGCTACACCTTC,CASSQDKVGYTF
few,TRBV18,TRBJ1-1,TRBD1,TGTGCCAGCTCACTACGGGGACAGGGGGATCCGACTGAAGCTTTCTTT,CASSLRGQGDPTEAFF
few,TRBV6-4,TRBJ2-5,TRBD2,TGTGCCAGCAGTGTCAGCGGGGGGCCGCAGGAGACCCAGTACTTC,CASSVSGGPQETQYF
few,TRBV5-1,TRBJ2-5,TRBD2,TGCGCCAGCACTAGCGGGGGTGACCAAGAGACCCAGTACTTC,CASTSGGDQETQYF
NA,TRBV20-1,TRBJ2-5,TRBD2,TGCAGTGCTAGGCGGCTAGCGGGGAGAGGGACCCAGTACTTC,CSARRLAGRGTQYF
NA,TRBV6-1,TRBJ2-3,TRBD1,TGTGCCAGCAGGCCCTGGACAGGGAAGGGAACAGATACGCAGTATTTT,CASRPWTGKGTDTQYF
NA,TRBV6-2/TRBV6-3,TRBJ1-2,NA,TGTGCCAGCAGCCCTGGGGACACCAACTATGGCTACACCTTC,CASSPGDTNYGYTF
few,TRBV18,TRBJ1-1,NA,TGTGCCAGCTCACCATCCGACACTGAAGCTTTCTTT,CASSPSDTEAFF
NA,TRBV7-3,TRBJ2-3,TRBD1,TGTGCCAGCAGCCTAACAGGGGCCCGAGATACGCAGTATTTT,CASSLTGARDTQYF
few,TRBV5-1,TRBJ1-4,NA,TGCGCCAGCAGCTTGGCCGGGTTCGGGGAAATAAATGAAAAACTGTTTTTT,CASSLAGFGEINEKLFF
NA,TRBV4-2,TRBJ1-5,NA,TGTGCCAGCAGCCAACTCGAGGGGAGAGGAGATCAGCCCCAGCATTTT,CASSQLEGRGDQPQHF
NA,TRBV9,TRBJ2-5,NA,TGTGCCAGCAGCGTAGGACGGATGGAAGAGACCCAGTACTTC,CASSVGRMEETQYF
many,TRBV7-3,TRBJ2-3,TRBD1,TGTGCCAGCAGTTTCACAGGGGGTACGCAGTATTTT,CASSFTGGTQYF
few,TRBV10-3,TRBJ1-1,NA,TGTGCCATCAGGGGGGACACTGAAGCTTTCTTT,CAIRGDTEAFF
few,TRBV12-3/TRBV12-4,TRBJ1-1,NA,TGTGCCAGCAGTTTATGGGGGATCGGCACTGAAGCTTTCTTT,CASSLWGIGTEAFF
NA,TRBV6-5,TRBJ1-2,NA,TGTGCCAGCAGTCTCCTTGGGGGAAACTATGGCTACACCTTC,CASSLLGGNYGYTF
few,TRBV7-2,TRBJ2-1,NA,TGTGCCAGCAGCTTAGCCCGGGACCCACTCCGTGAGCAGTTCTTC,CASSLARDPLREQFF
NA,TRBV20-1,TRBJ2-6,NA,TGCAGTGCCCCCCTGCCCGGCCGATCTGGGGCCAACGTCCTGACTTTC,CSAPLPGRSGANVLTF
few,TRBV12-3/TRBV12-4,TRBJ2-5,NA,TGTGCCAGCAGTCCACTAGCCGGGACAACGGGAGAGACCCAGTACTTC,CASSPLAGTTGETQYF
few,TRBV7-8,TRBJ1-1,TRBD1,TGTGCCAGCGGAACTTCCGGGACAGTGAACACTGAAGCTTTCTTT,CASGTSGTVNTEAFF
NA,TRBV20-1,TRBJ2-5,NA,TGCAGTGCTAGAGATTTCTACCAAGAGACCCAGTACTTC,CSARDFYQETQYF
few,TRBV20-1,TRBJ1-5,NA,TGCAGTGCTAGCCGGACGGGTTATGCTCAGCCCCAGCATTTT,CSASRTGYAQPQHF
few,TRBV20-1,TRBJ2-2,NA,TGCAGTGCTACCGACGGGGGTGACACCGGGGAGCTGTTTTTT,CSATDGGDTGELFF
few,TRBV7-7,TRBJ2-7,NA,TGTGCCAGCGCCGTAGGGGAGGAGGCCTACGAGCAGTACTTC,CASAVGEEAYEQYF
NA,TRBV29-1,TRBJ2-1,NA,TGCAGCGTCGCTCCGGGCGGTGAGCAGTTCTTC,CSVAPGGEQFF
NA,TRBV12-3/TRBV12-4,TRBJ2-1,TRBD2,TGTGCCAGCAGTTGGTGGGGGGGTCTGGCTTTCAATGAGCAGTTCTTC,CASSWWGGLAFNEQFF
few,TRBV10-3,TRBJ1-3,TRBD1,TGTGCCATCAGAGACACGGGACAGGGAAACACCATATATTTT,CAIRDTGQGNTIYF
few,TRBV6-2/TRBV6-3,TRBJ1-5,TRBD1,TGTGCCAGCAGTGACACAGGGGTGGGACAGCCCCAGCATTTT,CASSDTGVGQPQHF
few,TRBV6-1,TRBJ1-4,NA,TGTGCCAGCACCCGACAGGTGGCCTACGAAAAACTGTTTTTT,CASTRQVAYEKLFF
NA,TRBV27,TRBJ1-1,NA,TGTGCCAGTCTTCGGGGGCGCGGTCGTGGCACTGAAGCTTTCTTT,CASLRGRGRGTEAFF
NA,TRBV4-3,TRBJ1-2,NA,TGCGCCAGCAGCCAAGGAGGGGCGGGGGACTATGGCTACACCTTC,CASSQGGAGDYGYTF
NA,TRBV20-1,TRBJ2-5,TRBD1,TGCAGTGCTAAGACAGGGGTAACAGAGACCCAGTACTTC,CSAKTGVTETQYF
NA,TRBV6-2/TRBV6-3,TRBJ1-1,NA,TGTGCCAGCAGTTACTCGGCGGGGAGGGGTGAAGCTTTCTTT,CASSYSAGRGEAFF
NA,TRBV10-3,TRBJ2-7,TRBD1,TGTGCCATCAGTGAAGGGACAGGGGTTGGCGAGCAGTACTTC,CAISEGTGVGEQYF
NA,TRBV5-1,TRBJ2-4,NA,TGCGCCAGCAGCTTGACAGGGGAGGTAGCCAAAAACATTCAGTACTTC,CASSLTGEVAKNIQYF
NA,TRBV5-1,TRBJ1-1,NA,TGCGCCAGCCGGAGGGAGGGCTCTGAAGCTTTCTTT,CASRREGSEAFF
NA,TRBV7-8,TRBJ1-2,NA,TGTGCCAGCAGCTTAGGCGGAGCGCGGCCTTCTGATGGCTACACCTTC,CASSLGGARPSDGYTF
NA,TRBV6-5,TRBJ1-2,NA,TGTGCCAGCAGATCCCCGGGGGCCGAGGGCTACACCTTC,CASRSPGAEGYTF
few,TRBV6-5,TRBJ1-4,NA,TGTGCCAGCAGTTACGAAAGGTCCCCGCCGAAACTGTTTTTT,CASSYERSPPKLFF
few,TRBV19,TRBJ2-1,TRBD2,TGTGCCAGTAGTATTAGCGGGTTTTACAATGAGCAGTTCTTC,CASSISGFYNEQFF
NA,TRBV23-1,TRBJ2-3,NA,TGCGCCAGCAGACACATATTGGGTGGACTCGTAGCAGATACGCAGTATTTT,CASRHILGGLVADTQYF
few,TRBV6-4,TRBJ2-5,NA,TGTGCCAGCAGTAGGGCGTACCAAGAGACCCAGTACTTC,CASSRAYQETQYF
few,TRBV7-3,TRBJ2-2,TRBD1,TGTGCCAGCGGCGCAGGGGGCGCGAACACCGGGGAGCTGTTTTTT,CASGAGGANTGELFF
few,TRBV5-4,TRBJ1-1,NA,TGTGCCAGCAGCTTGGCCGAGGACCTCACTGAAGCTTTCTTT,CASSLAEDLTEAFF
NA,TRBV5-1,TRBJ1-2,NA,TGCGCCAGCAGGACCGTACGTGATGGCTACACCTTC,CASRTVRDGYTF
NA,TRBV6-2/TRBV6-3,TRBJ2-1,TRBD1,TGTGCCAGCAGTTCCGGGGACAGGACCTACAATGAGCAGTTCTTC,CASSSGDRTYNEQFF
few,TRBV24-1,TRBJ2-5,TRBD1,TGTGCCACCAGTGACCCCGGACAGGGGGAGACCCAGTACTTC,CATSDPGQGETQYF
few,TRBV7-3,TRBJ2-6,NA,TGTGCCAGCAGCTTATTGACAGGCTCTGGGGCCAACGTCCTGACTTTC,CASSLLTGSGANVLTF
NA,TRBV7-9,TRBJ2-7,NA,TGTGCCAGCAGCGTAGGCCGGGATCGGTACAGCGCATCCTACGAGCAGTACTTC,CASSVGRDRYSASYEQYF
NA,TRBV7-2,TRBJ2-5,NA,TGTGCCAGCAGCCAACAAACCGGACAGTCAGAGACCCAGTACTTC,CASSQQTGQSETQYF
many,TRBV5-1,TRBJ2-3,TRBD2,TGCGCCAGCAGCTTTCAGCGGGGGGATACGCAGTATTTT,CASSFQRGDTQYF
NA,TRBV5-1,TRBJ2-2,NA,TGCGCCAGCTCAGTGGAGTTGGCAGGCAGGTCCGGGGAGCTGTTTTTT,CASSVELAGRSGELFF
NA,TRBV7-2,TRBJ2-7,TRBD1,TGTGCCAGCAGCTTACGGGACAGCAACTACGAGCAGTACTTC,CASSLRDSNYEQYF